Shown below are 32 T cell receptor beta chains from a single sample sequenced in a study of T-cell reconstitution after alpha-beta-depleted transplantation in children. Unique molecular identifiers were incorporated during preparation of the TCRbeta library. TCRdb reanalysed the PCR reads using MiXCR and keeps one entry per CDR3 protein. This repertoire shows about a million distinct CDR3 sequences, less than 30% found once; its top ten account for roughly 27%. The sequencing here drew on PBMCs, mostly from graft donor cells, taken 360 days after TCRalphabeta/CD19-depleted stem cell transplant. The source of these receptors is a boy under two years old who had a stem cell transplant for SCID, so the T cells may come from the graft donor.

This clonotype was observed a few times. This chain uses TRBV3-1 with TRBJ2-5; unclear D gene. The CDR3 runs 15 residues. CDR1 is LGHDT, CDR2 YNNKEL, per germline (reference sequence). The V end lost 1 base, the J end lost 2 bases, and 11 bases lay between the germline ends. The CDR3 region has the DNA TGTGCCAGCAGCCAAGGGGCAGCACATCAAGAGACCCAGTACTTC. Protein product: CASSQGAAHQETQYF.

This clonotype has only a few counts. The V gene is TRBV5-1, the J gene TRBJ2-7; 8 bases fit TRBD2. This CDR3 spans 15 amino acids. Per germline, CDR1 SGHRS and CDR2 YFSETQ. The V and J ends lost 1 base and 2 bases, in that order; junction bases with no gene match: 5. CDR3 protein: CASSLLSGATYEQYF. The CDR3 DNA follows: TGCGCCAGCAGCTTGCTTAGCGGGGCAACCTACGAGCAGTACTTC.

The gene calls are TRBV7-2 and TRBJ2-7, with 7 bases matching TRBD1. CDR1 is SGHTA and CDR2 is FQGNSA in the germline V gene. Unmatched junction bases numbered 5, after V lost 0 bases and J lost 0 bases. CDR3 length: 16 residues. CDR3 sequence reads: CASSLADRRSSYEQYF. The CDR3 DNA follows: TGTGCCAGCAGCTTAGCGGACAGGAGAAGCTCCTACGAGCAGTACTTC.

The chain has TRBV19 and TRBJ1-5; weak D call: TRBD1 (5 bases). The V gene lost 9 bases and the J gene lost 5 bases, with 14 bases spanning the gap. This CDR3 is 13 amino acids long. The germline V gene has CDR1 LNHDA and CDR2 SQIVND (reference sequence). CDR3 bases: TGTGCCAGCGCTGGGACCGCGGATCAGCCCCAGCATTTT. This codes for CASAGTADQPQHF.

This clonotype has just one count. V is TRBV7-8 and J is TRBJ1-4; unclear D gene. The germline V gene encodes CDR1 SGHVS and CDR2 FQNEAQ. V was pared by 1 base and J by 1 base, with 10 bases between. The CDR3 totals 16 residues. The CDR3 DNA sequence: TGTGCCAGCAGCTTAGGCCCTCCCGTAACTAATGAAAAACTGTTTTTT. This codes for CASSLGPPVTNEKLFF.

This clonotype was picked up a small number of times. The rearrangement uses TRBV4-1 and TRBJ2-3, with D possibly TRBD1 on 6 matching bases. V lost 2 bases to trimming and J lost 0 bases, with 18 bases between them. Germline values: CDR1 MGHRA, CDR2 YSYEKL. This CDR3 contains 18 residues. CDR3 in amino acids: CASSQNWQGLGSTDTQYF. In DNA form, the CDR3 reads TGCGCCAGCAGCCAAAATTGGCAGGGGTTGGGGAGCACAGATACGCAGTATTTT.

This clonotype was observed a few times. The chain has TRBV5-1 and TRBJ2-5, with D perhaps given as TRBD1 or TRBD2 (6 bases each). The ends were cut back, 7 bases at V and 7 bases at J, with 8 bases in the middle. The germline CDR1 and CDR2 sequences are SGHRS and YFSETQ. This CDR3 spans 10 amino acids. The CDR3 protein is CASGGGTQYF. DNA for the CDR3: TGCGCCAGCGGAGGGGGGACCCAGTACTTC.

V and J are TRBV27 and TRBJ2-1; D might be TRBD1 (6 bases). The V gene lost 5 bases and the J gene lost 9 bases, with 26 bases spanning the gap. Germline V gives CDR1 MNHEY, CDR2 SMNVEV (reference sequence). This CDR3 comprises 17 residues. The CDR3 loop reads CASSPRVAGVLSGEQFF. In DNA, the CDR3 is TGTGCCAGCAGTCCCCGTGTGGCAGGGGTTTTGTCGGGTGAGCAGTTCTTC.

In this sample, this clonotype turned up a few times. The V and J genes are TRBV5-1 and TRBJ1-6; 8 bases are shared with TRBD1. After removal of 0 bases from V and 9 bases from J, the junction contained 5 bases not matched to a gene. Germline CDR1 SGHRS, CDR2 YFSETQ. This CDR3 region has 15 residues. For the CDR3, the DNA is TGCGCCAGCAGCTTGGGACGGACAGGGAGTTCACCCCTCCACTTT. Its translation is CASSLGRTGSSPLHF.

This clonotype was counted only a few times. The rearrangement links TRBV20-1 to TRBJ2-1; D gene uncertain. The CDR3 has 16 amino acids. Trimming took off 6 bases at V and 7 bases at J, with 25 bases between the two ends. Germline V gene data show CDR1 as DFQATT and CDR2 as SNEGSKA (reference sequence). The CDR3 nucleotides are TGCAGTGCCACTACTTTCAACAGTTGGGTTAGGAATGAGCAGTTCTTC. It translates to CSATTFNSWVRNEQFF.

CDR3 loop: CATSGGGNQPQHF. The CDR3 DNA sequence: TGTGCCACCAGTGGCGGGGGGAATCAGCCCCAGCATTTT. V and J are TRBV24-1 and TRBJ1-5; tentatively, D is TRBD1 (5 bases). Trimming took 5 bases from V and 4 from J, leaving 8 bases between them. Looked up from germline, CDR1 is KGHDR and CDR2 is SFDVKD. The CDR3 has 13 residues.

The rearrangement joins TRBV28 to TRBJ2-7, with 8 nucleotides matching TRBD2. Looked up from germline, CDR1 is MDHEN and CDR2 is SYDVKM. The CDR3 is made up of 15 amino acids. With 1 base clipped from V and 4 bases from J, the junction kept 6 bases outside the gene matches. The CDR3 DNA sequence: TGTGCCAGCAGTTTATCCGGCGGGAGGCTATACGAGCAGTACTTC. Translated, it gives CASSLSGGRLYEQYF. Full variable domain (missing parts from reference TRBV28 and TRBJ2-7): DVKVTQSSRYLVKRTGEKVFLECVQDMDHENMFWYRQDPGLGLRLIYFSYDVKMKEKGDIPEGYSVSREKKERFSLILESASTNQTSMYLCASSLSGGRLYEQYFGPGTRLTVT.

CDR3 residues: CASSSSTLQVPFYGYTF. CDR3 nucleotide sequence: TGTGCCAGCAGTTCATCCACCCTACAGGTCCCTTTCTATGGCTACACCTTC. The chain combines TRBV12-3 or TRBV12-4 with TRBJ1-2; maybe TRBD1 (5 bases). Trimming cost V 4 bases and J 4 bases, with 22 bases left between them. The CDR3 extends over 17 amino acids.

In this sample, this clonotype turned up a few times. The rearrangement uses TRBV12-3 or TRBV12-4 and TRBJ2-6, with D tentatively TRBD1 (6 bases). Trimming pared 6 bases from V and 0 bases from J, leaving 12 bases between. The CDR3 is made up of 16 amino acids. CDR3 protein: CASRITGSSGANVLTF. The CDR3 nucleotides are TGTGCCAGCAGGATCACAGGGAGCTCTGGGGCCAACGTCCTGACTTTC.

This clonotype was seen only a few times. V is TRBV20-1 and J is TRBJ2-1, with D perhaps being TRBD1 or TRBD2 (5 bases each). The germline CDR1 and CDR2 sequences are DFQATT and SNEGSKA (reference sequence). CDR3 length: 13 residues. This CDR3 reads CRGTSSSYNEQFF. For the CDR3, the DNA is TGCAGGGGGACCTCGAGCTCCTACAATGAGCAGTTCTTC.

This clonotype appeared many times. V and J are TRBV29-1 and TRBJ2-1; no reliable D call. Trimming cost V 6 bases and J 8 bases, with 14 bases left between them. CDR1 and CDR2 from the germline V gene are SQVTM and ANQGSEA. The CDR3 totals 12 residues. The CDR3 region is CSVPDGVYEQFF. Here the CDR3 DNA reads TGCAGCGTCCCAGATGGGGTATATGAGCAGTTCTTC.

The gene calls are TRBV10-3 and TRBJ2-3; 11 nucleotides align to TRBD2. The CDR3 has 16 residues. Germline V gives CDR1 ENHRY, CDR2 SYGVKD. V lost 5 bases and J lost 9; bases outside the gene matches: 13. The CDR3 DNA sequence: TGTGCCATCAGTCCCTCACTAGCGGGGGCCAGGGGGACGCAGTATTTT. It yields the protein CAISPSLAGARGTQYF.

The genes are TRBV9 and TRBJ2-1; 9 nucleotides align to TRBD2. Trimming took 3 bases from V and 10 from J; bases not matched to a gene: 8. The V gene's germline CDR1 is SGDLS and CDR2 YYNGEE. This CDR3 comprises 14 residues. The CDR3 is CASSASPLAGEQFF. CDR3 sequence (DNA): TGTGCCAGCAGCGCCTCCCCGCTAGCGGGAGAGCAGTTCTTC.

The rearrangement uses TRBV5-1 and TRBJ1-1; D is perhaps TRBD1 (6 bases). Trimming took off 0 bases at V and 4 bases at J, with 10 bases between the two ends. The CDR3 spans 14 residues. Per the germline V gene, CDR1 is SGHRS and CDR2 is YFSETQ. The CDR3 DNA is TGCGCCAGCAGCTTGGTGCAGGGGATCACTGAAGCTTTCTTT. It encodes CASSLVQGITEAFF.

The V gene is TRBV15, the J gene TRBJ2-6; D is unresolved. Germline V CDR1 and CDR2: LNHNV, YYDKDF (reference sequence). CDR3 size: 14 residues. V was shortened by 3 bases and J by 1 base, with 4 bases between the two germline ends. The chain's CDR3 is CATSSNSGANVLTF. The CDR3 DNA reads TGTGCCACCAGCAGCAATTCTGGGGCCAACGTCCTGACTTTC.

A single count supports this clonotype. The V and J genes are TRBV2 and TRBJ1-1; D unresolved. CDR1 is SNHLY and CDR2 is FYNNEI in the germline V gene. V was shortened by 6 bases and J by 0 bases, with 5 bases between the two germline ends. CDR3 size: 12 residues. The DNA of the CDR3 is TGTGCCAGCAGAATAGTGAACACTGAAGCTTTCTTT. This translates into CASRIVNTEAFF. Full variable domain (outside the CDR3, taken from reference TRBV2 and TRBJ1-1): EPEVTQTPSHQVTQMGQEVILRCVPISNHLYFYWYRQILGQKVEFLVSFYNNEISEKSEIFDDQFSVERPDGSNFTLKIRSTKLEDSAMYFCASRIVNTEAFFGQGTRLTVV.

The chain has TRBV5-1 and TRBJ1-2; D is undetermined. Trimming pared 0 bases from V and 2 bases from J, leaving 14 bases between. CDR3 length equals 16 residues. CDR1 is SGHRS, CDR2 YFSETQ, per germline. CDR3 nucleotides: TGCGCCAGCAGCTTGGCCCAAGGTCTCGGGAACTATGGCTACACCTTC. Translation: CASSLAQGLGNYGYTF.

The chain is built from TRBV5-1 and TRBJ2-7; no firm D call. With 7 bases removed from V and 3 bases from J, the gap between germline ends came to 11 bases. Germline V gives CDR1 SGHRS, CDR2 YFSETQ. This CDR3 spans 12 amino acids. CDR3 DNA sequence: TGCGCCAGCGGCAAAACAGTCTACGAGCAGTACTTC. Amino acid sequence: CASGKTVYEQYF.

The rearrangement links TRBV5-1 to TRBJ2-7; no clear D gene. Deletions cut 0 bases from V and 6 bases from J, with 13 bases between. The length of the CDR3 is 14 residues. Germline V lookup: CDR1 SGHRS, CDR2 YFSETQ. DNA of the CDR3: TGCGCCAGCAGCTTGGCCGAGACTGGTGCCGAGCAGTACTTC. Its translation: CASSLAETGAEQYF. The whole variable domain, remainder taken from reference TRBV5-1 and TRBJ2-7, is KAGVTQTPRYLIKTRGQQVTLSCSPISGHRSVSWYQQTPGQGLQFLFEYFSETQRNKGNFPGRFSGRQFSNSRSEMNVSTLELGDSALYLCASSLAETGAEQYFGPGTRLTVT.

This clonotype was seen a handful of times. One end of the junction varies from germline; a read error may be responsible. The CDR3 loop reads CASSVAQDEQYF. The CDR3 nucleotides read TGTGCCAGCAGCGTAGCCCAGGATGAGCAGTACTTC. This chain connects TRBV7-9 to TRBJ2-7; D is uncertain. This CDR3 has 12 residues. The V gene's germline CDR1 is SEHNR and CDR2 FQNEAQ (reference sequence).

This chain links TRBV5-1 with TRBJ1-3; D uncertain. Trimming removed 2 bases at V and 0 bases at J, with 9 bases between. Germline V gene data show CDR1 as SGHRS and CDR2 as YFSETQ. CDR3 length: 15 residues. CDR3 sequence (DNA): TGCGCCAGCAGCTTTGGACTGGACTCTGGAAACACCATATATTTT. It specifies CASSFGLDSGNTIYF.

This chain joins TRBV10-3 and TRBJ1-2, with D possibly matching TRBD1 (5 bases). The V and J ends lost 2 bases and 6 bases respectively, with 19 bases between them. In germline, CDR1 is ENHRY, CDR2 SYGVKD. The CDR3 sequence is 16 residues long. The CDR3 loop reads CAISEPTRGQWHGYTF. In nucleotides, the CDR3 is TGTGCCATCAGTGAGCCAACTAGGGGCCAGTGGCATGGCTACACCTTC.

The chain uses TRBV5-1 and TRBJ2-3; 11 bases map to TRBD1. Germline CDR1 SGHRS, CDR2 YFSETQ. The CDR3 is made up of 14 amino acids. After removal of 4 bases from V and 5 bases from J, the junction contained 3 bases not matched to a gene. The CDR3 DNA follows: TGCGCCAGCAGCCTGGGACAGGGGGTAGATACGCAGTATTTT. It translates to CASSLGQGVDTQYF.

This clonotype was seen a handful of times. This chain links TRBV29-1 with TRBJ2-2; weak D call: TRBD1 (6 bases). CDR1 is SQVTM, CDR2 ANQGSEA, per germline. The length of the CDR3 is 14 residues. V was shortened by 7 bases and J by 2 bases, with 14 bases between the two germline ends. Written as DNA, the CDR3 is TGCAGCGCCGAACAGGGATTCAACACCGGGGAGCTGTTTTTT. Its protein product is CSAEQGFNTGELFF.

This rearrangement joins TRBV24-1 to TRBJ1-5; D is unresolved. There are 14 residues in the CDR3. The germline gives CDR1 KGHDR, CDR2 SFDVKD. Between the trimmed V and J ends, which lost 6 bases and 4 bases, there was a span of 12 bases. CDR3 nucleotide sequence: TGTGCCACCAGTCGTCGGACGGAGAATCAGCCCCAGCATTTT. It codes for CATSRRTENQPQHF.

The V gene is TRBV3-1, the J gene TRBJ1-1; tentative D call: TRBD1 (6 bases). Between the trimmed V and J ends, which lost 0 bases and 5 bases, there was a span of 13 bases. In germline, CDR1 is LGHDT, CDR2 YNNKEL (reference sequence). The CDR3 totals 15 residues. The CDR3 coding sequence is TGTGCCAGCAGCCAAGATGGCAGGGGCGGTACTGAAGCTTTCTTT. Protein: CASSQDGRGGTEAFF.

V is TRBV6-2 or TRBV6-3 and J is TRBJ2-7, with 11 nucleotides matching TRBD1. J gave up 2 bases and V 6 bases, and 12 bases lay outside the gene matches. CDR3 length: 17 residues. Germline CDR1 MNHEY, CDR2 SVGEGT. This chain's CDR3 is CASSPRTGGVPTYEQYF. In nucleotides, the CDR3 is TGTGCCAGCAGCCCCAGGACAGGGGGCGTCCCAACCTACGAGCAGTACTTC.